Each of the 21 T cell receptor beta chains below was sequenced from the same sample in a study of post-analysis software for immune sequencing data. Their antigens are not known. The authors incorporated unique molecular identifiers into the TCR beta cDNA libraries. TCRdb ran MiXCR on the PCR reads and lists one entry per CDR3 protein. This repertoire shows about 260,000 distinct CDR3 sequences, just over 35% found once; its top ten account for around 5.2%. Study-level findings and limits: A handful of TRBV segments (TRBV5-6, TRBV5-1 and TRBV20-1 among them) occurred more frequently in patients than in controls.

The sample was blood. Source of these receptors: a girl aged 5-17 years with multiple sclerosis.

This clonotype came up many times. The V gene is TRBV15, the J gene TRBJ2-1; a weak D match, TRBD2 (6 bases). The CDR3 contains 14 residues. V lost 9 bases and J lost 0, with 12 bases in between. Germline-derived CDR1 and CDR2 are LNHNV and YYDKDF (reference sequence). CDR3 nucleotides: TGTGCCACTACGGGACTTAGCTCCTACAATGAGCAGTTCTTC. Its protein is CATTGLSSYNEQFF.

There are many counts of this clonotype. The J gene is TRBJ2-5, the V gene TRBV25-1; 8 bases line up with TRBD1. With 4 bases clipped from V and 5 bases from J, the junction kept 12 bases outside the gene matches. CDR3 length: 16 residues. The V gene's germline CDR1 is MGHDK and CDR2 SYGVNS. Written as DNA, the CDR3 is TGTGCCAGCAGTGCAAGGACAGGGTTTAATGTGGAGACCCAGTACTTC. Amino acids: CASSARTGFNVETQYF.

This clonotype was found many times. Here the CDR3 DNA reads TGCGCCAGCAGCTTGGACAGCACAGATACGCAGTATTTT. This encodes CASSLDSTDTQYF. This chain joins TRBV5-1 and TRBJ2-3; unclear D gene. Germline V gives CDR1 SGHRS, CDR2 YFSETQ. Trimming took off 0 bases at V and 0 bases at J, with 2 bases between the two ends. This CDR3 comprises 13 residues.

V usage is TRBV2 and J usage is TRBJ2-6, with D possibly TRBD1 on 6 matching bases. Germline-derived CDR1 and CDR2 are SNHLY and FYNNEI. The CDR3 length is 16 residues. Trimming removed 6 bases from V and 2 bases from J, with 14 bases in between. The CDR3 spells CASRKTYRAGANVLTF. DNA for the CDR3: TGTGCCAGCAGGAAGACTTACAGGGCTGGGGCCAACGTCCTGACTTTC.

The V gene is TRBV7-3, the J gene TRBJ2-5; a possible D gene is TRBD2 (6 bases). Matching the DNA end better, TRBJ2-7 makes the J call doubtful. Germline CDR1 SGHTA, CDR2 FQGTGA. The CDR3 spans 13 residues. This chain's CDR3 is CASSPSGRYEQYF. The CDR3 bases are TGTGCCAGCAGCCCCAGCGGGCGCTACGAGCAGTACTTC.

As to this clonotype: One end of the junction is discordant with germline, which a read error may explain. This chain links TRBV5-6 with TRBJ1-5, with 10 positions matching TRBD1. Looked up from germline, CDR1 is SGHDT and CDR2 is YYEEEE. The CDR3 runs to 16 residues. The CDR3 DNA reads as TGTACCAGCAGCTGGGGAGGGACAGGGGACAATCAGCCCCAGCATTTT. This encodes CTSSWGGTGDNQPQHF.

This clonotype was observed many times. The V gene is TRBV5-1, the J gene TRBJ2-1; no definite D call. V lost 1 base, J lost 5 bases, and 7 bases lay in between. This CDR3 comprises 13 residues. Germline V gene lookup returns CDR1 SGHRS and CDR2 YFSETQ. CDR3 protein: CASSLRVDNEQFF. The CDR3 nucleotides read TGCGCCAGCAGCTTGAGGGTCGACAATGAGCAGTTCTTC.

CDR3 region: CASSQDMGNSPLHF. CDR3 DNA sequence: TGTGCCAGCAGCCAAGATATGGGTAATTCACCCCTCCACTTT. The chain is built from TRBV14 and TRBJ1-6; D is unclear. Germline loops: CDR1 SGHDN, CDR2 FVKESK. Trimming removed 0 bases from V and 6 bases from J, with 6 bases in between. CDR3 length equals 14 residues.

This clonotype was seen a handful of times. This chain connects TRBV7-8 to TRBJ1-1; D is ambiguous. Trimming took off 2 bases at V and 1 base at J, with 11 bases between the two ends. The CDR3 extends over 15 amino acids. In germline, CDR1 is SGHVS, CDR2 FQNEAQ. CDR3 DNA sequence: TGTGCCAGCAGCTTATTTCCGGGCTCGAACACTGAAGCTTTCTTT. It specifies CASSLFPGSNTEAFF.

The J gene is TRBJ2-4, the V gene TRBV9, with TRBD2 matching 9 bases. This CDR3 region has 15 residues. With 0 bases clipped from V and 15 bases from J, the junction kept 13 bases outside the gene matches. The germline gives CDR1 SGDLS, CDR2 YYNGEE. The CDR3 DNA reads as TGTGCCAGCAGCGTAGTGGGGCGGGAGGGCCCGGAGAGGTACTTC. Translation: CASSVVGREGPERYF.

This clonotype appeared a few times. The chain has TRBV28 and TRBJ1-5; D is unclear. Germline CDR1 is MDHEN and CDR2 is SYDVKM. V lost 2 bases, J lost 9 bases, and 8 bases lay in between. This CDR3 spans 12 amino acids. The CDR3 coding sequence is TGTGCCAGCAGTTTAGCGGGTGGGCCCCAGCATTTT. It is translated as CASSLAGGPQHF.

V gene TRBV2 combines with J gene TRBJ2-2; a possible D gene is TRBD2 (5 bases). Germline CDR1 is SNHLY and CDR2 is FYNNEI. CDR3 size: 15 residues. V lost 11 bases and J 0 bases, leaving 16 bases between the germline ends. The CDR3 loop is CASRSWESNTGELFF. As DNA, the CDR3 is TGTGCCTCCCGGTCTTGGGAGTCGAACACCGGGGAGCTGTTTTTT.

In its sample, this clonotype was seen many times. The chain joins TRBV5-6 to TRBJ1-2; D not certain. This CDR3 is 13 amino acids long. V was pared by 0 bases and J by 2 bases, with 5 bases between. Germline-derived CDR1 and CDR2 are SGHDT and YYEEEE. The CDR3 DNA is TGTGCCAGCAGCTTGGACGAAAACTATGGCTACACCTTC. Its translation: CASSLDENYGYTF.

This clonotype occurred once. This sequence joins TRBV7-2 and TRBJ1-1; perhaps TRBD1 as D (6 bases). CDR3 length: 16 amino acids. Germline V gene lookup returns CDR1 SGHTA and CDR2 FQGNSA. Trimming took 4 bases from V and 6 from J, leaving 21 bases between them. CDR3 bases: TGTGCCAGCAGCTCGTCTAAGGACAGAACCGTGGCTGAAGCTTTCTTT. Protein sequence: CASSSSKDRTVAEAFF.

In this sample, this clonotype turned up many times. In DNA form, the CDR3 reads TGTGCCAGCAGTGAAGAGGCGGGGAACTATGGCTACACCTTC. Protein product: CASSEEAGNYGYTF. V usage is TRBV6-1 and J usage is TRBJ1-2, with unresolved D. V lost 1 base, J lost 2 bases, and 8 bases lay in between. There are 14 residues in the CDR3. Germline loops: CDR1 MNHNS, CDR2 SASEGT.

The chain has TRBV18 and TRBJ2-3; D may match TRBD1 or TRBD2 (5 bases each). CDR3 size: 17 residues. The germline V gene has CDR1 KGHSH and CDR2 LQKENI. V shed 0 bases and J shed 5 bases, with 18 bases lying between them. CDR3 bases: TGTGCCAGCTCACCACCGATGGCGCAGGGCGGAGGAGATACGCAGTATTTT. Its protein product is CASSPPMAQGGGDTQYF.

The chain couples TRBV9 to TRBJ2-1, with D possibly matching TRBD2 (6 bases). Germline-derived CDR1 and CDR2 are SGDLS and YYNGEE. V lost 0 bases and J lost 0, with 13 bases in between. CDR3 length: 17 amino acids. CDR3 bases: TGTGCCAGCAGCGTAGGCTTCGCGGGGAGCTCCTACAATGAGCAGTTCTTC. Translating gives CASSVGFAGSSYNEQFF.

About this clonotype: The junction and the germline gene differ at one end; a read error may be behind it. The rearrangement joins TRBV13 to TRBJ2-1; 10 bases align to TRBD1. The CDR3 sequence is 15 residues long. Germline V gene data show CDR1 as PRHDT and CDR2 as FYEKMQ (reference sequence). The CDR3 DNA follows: TGTGCCAACAGCGGACAGGGGGAATCCTACAATGAGCAGTTCTTC. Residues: CANSGQGESYNEQFF.

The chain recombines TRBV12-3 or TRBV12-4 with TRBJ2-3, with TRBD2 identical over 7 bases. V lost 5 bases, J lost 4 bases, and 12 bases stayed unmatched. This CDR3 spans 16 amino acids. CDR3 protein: CASSPRLAAGPDTQYF. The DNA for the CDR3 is TGTGCCAGCAGTCCACGACTAGCTGCAGGACCAGATACGCAGTATTTT.

CDR3 nucleotide sequence: TGCAGTGCTAGCGGGAAAACCTACGAGCAGTACTTC. Translated: CSASGKTYEQYF. The V gene is TRBV20-1, the J gene TRBJ2-4; D is perhaps TRBD2 (5 bases). The tail of the sequence fits TRBJ2-7 better, so the J call may be wrong. CDR3 length: 12 amino acids. CDR1 DFQATT and CDR2 SNEGSKA come from the germline V gene (reference sequence).

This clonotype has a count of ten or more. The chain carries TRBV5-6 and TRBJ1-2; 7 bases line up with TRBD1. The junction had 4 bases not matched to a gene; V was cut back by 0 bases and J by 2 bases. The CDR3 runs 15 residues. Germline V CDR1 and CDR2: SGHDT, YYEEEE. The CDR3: CASSLGLQGNYGYTF. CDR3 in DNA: TGTGCCAGCAGCTTGGGCCTACAGGGGAACTATGGCTACACCTTC.